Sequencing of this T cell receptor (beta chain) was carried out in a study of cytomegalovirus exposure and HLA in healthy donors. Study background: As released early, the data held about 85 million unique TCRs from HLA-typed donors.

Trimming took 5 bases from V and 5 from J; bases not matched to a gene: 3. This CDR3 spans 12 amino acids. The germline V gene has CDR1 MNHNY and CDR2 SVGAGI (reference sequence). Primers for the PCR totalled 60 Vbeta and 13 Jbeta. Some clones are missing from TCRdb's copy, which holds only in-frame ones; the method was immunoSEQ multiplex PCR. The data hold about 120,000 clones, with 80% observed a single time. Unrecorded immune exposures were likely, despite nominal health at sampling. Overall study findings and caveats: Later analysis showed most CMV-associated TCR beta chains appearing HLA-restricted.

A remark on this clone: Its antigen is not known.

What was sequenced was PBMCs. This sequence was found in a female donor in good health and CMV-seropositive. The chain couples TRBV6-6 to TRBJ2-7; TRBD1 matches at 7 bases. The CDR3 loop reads CASSDRAHEQYF. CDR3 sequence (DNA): TGTGCCAGCAGTGACAGGGCCCACGAGCAGTACTTC.